This T cell receptor beta chain was retrieved from a study of chemoradiotherapy in HPV16-positive cancers. Per germline, CDR1 MNHEY and CDR2 SMNVEV (reference sequence). This CDR3 region has 17 residues. V lost 4 bases and J lost 10; bases outside the gene matches: 15. Here immunoSEQ multiplex PCR was the method, and the copy in TCRdb shows in-frame clones only, minus some. Here the sample spans just under 8,000 clones, around 70% being singletons. About this clone itself: What it binds is unknown.

Broader study findings: HPV-specific T cells were functionally defined from only a couple of HPV16-positive patients. Candidate HPV-specific clones and E7-related TCR motifs grew in tumor during treatment.

V usage is TRBV27 and J usage is TRBJ2-1, with 11 bases that match TRBD2. The clonotype was recovered from a human donor with HPV-associated anogenital cancer. The sample was gathered from a patient who underwent chemoradiotherapy. The CDR3 here is CASSSSLTSGMVGEQFF. For the CDR3, the DNA is TGTGCCAGCAGTTCCTCCCTGACTAGCGGGATGGTCGGAGAGCAGTTCTTC.